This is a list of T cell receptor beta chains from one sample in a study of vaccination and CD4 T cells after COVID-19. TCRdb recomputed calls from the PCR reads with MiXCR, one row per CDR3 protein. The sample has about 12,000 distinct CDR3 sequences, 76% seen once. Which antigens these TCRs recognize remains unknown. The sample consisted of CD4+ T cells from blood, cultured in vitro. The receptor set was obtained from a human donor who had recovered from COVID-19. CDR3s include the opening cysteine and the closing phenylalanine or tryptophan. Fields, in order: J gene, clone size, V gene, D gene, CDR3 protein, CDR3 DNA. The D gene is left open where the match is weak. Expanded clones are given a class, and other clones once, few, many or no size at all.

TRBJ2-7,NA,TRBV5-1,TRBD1,CASSFGQVYEQYF,TGCGCCAGCAGCTTCGGACAGGTCTACGAGCAGTACTTC
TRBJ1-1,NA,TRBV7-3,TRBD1,CASSLTTGVNTEAFF,TGTGCCAGCAGCTTAACTACAGGGGTGAACACTGAAGCTTTCTTT
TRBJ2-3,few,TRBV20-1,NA,CSARTGSTDTQYF,TGCAGTGCTAGAACAGGGAGCACAGATACGCAGTATTTT
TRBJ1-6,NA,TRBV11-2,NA,CASGNNSPLHF,TGTGCCTCAGGCAATAATTCACCCCTCCACTTT
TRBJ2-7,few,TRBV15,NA,CATSRGPGSYEQYF,TGTGCCACCAGCAGAGGGCCAGGTTCCTACGAGCAGTACTTC
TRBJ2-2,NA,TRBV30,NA,CAWSVLREELFF,TGTGCCTGGAGTGTACTGCGGGAGGAGCTGTTTTTT
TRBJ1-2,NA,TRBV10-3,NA,CAISAVYGYTF,TGTGCCATCAGTGCTGTCTATGGCTACACCTTC
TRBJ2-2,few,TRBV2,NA,CASSEARTMMTGELFF,TGTGCCAGCAGTGAAGCGCGAACTATGATGACCGGGGAGCTGTTTTTT
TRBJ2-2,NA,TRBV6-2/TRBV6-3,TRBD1,CASSDRDRGRWALF,TGTGCCAGCAGTGACCGGGACAGGGGGCGTTGGGCCCTTTTT
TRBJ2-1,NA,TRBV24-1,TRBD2,CATRTSGRVGGEQFF,TGTGCCACCAGGACTAGCGGGAGGGTCGGTGGTGAGCAGTTCTTC
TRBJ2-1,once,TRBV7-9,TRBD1,CASSFQSSGQPYNEQFF,TGTGCCAGCAGCTTCCAATCCTCGGGACAGCCCTACAATGAGCAGTTCTTC
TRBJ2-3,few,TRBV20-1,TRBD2,CSALAGETDTQYF,TGCAGTGCCTTAGCGGGAGAAACAGATACGCAGTATTTT
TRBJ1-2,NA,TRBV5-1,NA,CASSLGSLSNGYTF,TGCGCCAGCAGCTTAGGCAGTCTCTCGAATGGCTACACCTTC
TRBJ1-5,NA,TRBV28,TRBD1,CASSFPTGFIQPQHF,TGTGCCAGCAGTTTTCCGACAGGGTTTATCCAGCCCCAGCATTTT
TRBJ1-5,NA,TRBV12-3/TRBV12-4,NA,CASSAPGGGNQPQHF,TGTGCCAGCAGTGCCCCTGGGGGCGGCAATCAGCCCCAGCATTTT
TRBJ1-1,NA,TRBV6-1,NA,CASRTWDTRAFF,TGTGCCAGCAGGACCTGGGACACCAGGGCTTTCTTT
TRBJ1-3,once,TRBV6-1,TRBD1,CASSETGATRNTIYF,TGTGCCAGCAGTGAGACAGGGGCTACGAGAAACACCATATATTTT
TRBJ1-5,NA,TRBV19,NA,CASSIIPGYSNQPQHF,TGTGCCAGTAGTATTATCCCAGGATATAGCAATCAGCCCCAGCATTTT
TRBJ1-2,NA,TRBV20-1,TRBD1,CSAERQGTGYGYTF,TGCAGTGCTGAACGACAGGGCACCGGATATGGCTACACCTTC
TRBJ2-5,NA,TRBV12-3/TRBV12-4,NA,CASSFLETGTQYF,TGTGCCAGCAGTTTCCTAGAGACAGGGACCCAGTACTTC
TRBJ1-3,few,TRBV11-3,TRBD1,CASSLAFPRTGDYGNTIYF,TGTGCCAGCAGCTTAGCGTTTCCGAGGACAGGGGACTATGGAAACACCATATATTTT
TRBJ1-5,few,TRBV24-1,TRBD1,CATAGQGDNQPQHF,TGTGCCACCGCGGGACAGGGGGACAATCAGCCCCAGCATTTT
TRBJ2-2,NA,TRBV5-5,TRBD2,CASSPRLAGGSTGELFF,TGTGCCAGCAGCCCTCGACTAGCGGGGGGATCCACCGGGGAGCTGTTTTTT
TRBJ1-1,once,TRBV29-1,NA,CSVATGGTTEAFF,TGCAGCGTTGCAACGGGGGGGACCACTGAAGCTTTCTTT
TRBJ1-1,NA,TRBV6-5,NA,CASSYSPETMNTEAFF,TGTGCCAGCAGTTACTCCCCGGAGACCATGAACACTGAAGCTTTCTTT
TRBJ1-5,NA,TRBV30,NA,CAWSGVGATAQHF,TGTGCCTGGAGTGGCGTAGGGGCTACGGCCCAGCATTTT
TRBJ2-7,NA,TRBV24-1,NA,CATSDRVRSYEQYF,TGTGCCACCAGTGATCGAGTACGCTCCTACGAGCAGTACTTC
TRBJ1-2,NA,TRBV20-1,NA,CSAREETNYGYTF,TGCAGTGCTAGGGAGGAAACTAACTATGGCTACACCTTC
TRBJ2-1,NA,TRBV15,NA,CATSARELTIEQFF,TGTGCCACCAGCGCAAGAGAGCTAACGATAGAGCAGTTCTTC
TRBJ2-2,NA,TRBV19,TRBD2,CASSRFGTSGATTNTGELFF,TGTGCCAGTAGTAGATTCGGGACTAGCGGAGCCACTACGAACACCGGGGAGCTGTTTTTT